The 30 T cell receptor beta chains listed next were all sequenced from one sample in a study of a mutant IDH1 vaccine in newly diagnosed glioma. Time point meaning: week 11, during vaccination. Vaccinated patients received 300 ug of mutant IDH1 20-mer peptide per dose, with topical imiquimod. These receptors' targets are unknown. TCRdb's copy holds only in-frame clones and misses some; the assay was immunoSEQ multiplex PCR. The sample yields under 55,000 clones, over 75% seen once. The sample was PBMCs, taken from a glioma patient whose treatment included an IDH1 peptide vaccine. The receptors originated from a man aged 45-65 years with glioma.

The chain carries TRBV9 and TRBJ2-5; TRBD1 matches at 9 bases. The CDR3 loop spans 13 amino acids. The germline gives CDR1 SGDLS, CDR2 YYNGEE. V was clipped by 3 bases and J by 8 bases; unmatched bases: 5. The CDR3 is CASSAGTGYTQYF. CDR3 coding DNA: TGTGCCAGCAGCGCCGGGACAGGGTATACCCAGTACTTC.

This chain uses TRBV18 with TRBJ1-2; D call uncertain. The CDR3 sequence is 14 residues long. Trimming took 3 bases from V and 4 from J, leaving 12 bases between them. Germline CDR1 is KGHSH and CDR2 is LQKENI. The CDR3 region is CASSPGTGGYGYTF. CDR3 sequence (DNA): TGTGCCAGCTCACCCGGTACGGGAGGCTATGGCTACACCTTC.

This CDR3 is CARSLVFAGIEVDEQFF. The DNA for the CDR3 is TGTGCCAGAAGCTTGGTTTTTGCGGGGATAGAGGTCGATGAGCAGTTCTTC. J is TRBJ2-1 and V is TRBV5-3, with TRBD2 as a possible D gene (6 bases). TRBV5-3 is sorted into the ORF group, with uncertain function. Trimming left V 0 bases short and J 8 bases short, with 21 bases between. The CDR3 has 17 amino acids.

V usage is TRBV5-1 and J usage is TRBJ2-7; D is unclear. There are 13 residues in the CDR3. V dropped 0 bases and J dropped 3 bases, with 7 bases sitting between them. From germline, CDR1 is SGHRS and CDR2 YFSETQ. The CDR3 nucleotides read TGCGCCAGCAGCTTGGAGTTCAGCTACGAGCAGTACTTC. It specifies CASSLEFSYEQYF.

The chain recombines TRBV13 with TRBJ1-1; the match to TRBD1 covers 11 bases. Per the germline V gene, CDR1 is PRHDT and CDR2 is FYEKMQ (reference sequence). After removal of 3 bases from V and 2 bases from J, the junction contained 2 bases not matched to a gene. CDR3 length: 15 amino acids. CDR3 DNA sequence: TGTGCCAGCAGCTTTGGGACAGGGGGAAACACTGAAGCTTTCTTT. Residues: CASSFGTGGNTEAFF.

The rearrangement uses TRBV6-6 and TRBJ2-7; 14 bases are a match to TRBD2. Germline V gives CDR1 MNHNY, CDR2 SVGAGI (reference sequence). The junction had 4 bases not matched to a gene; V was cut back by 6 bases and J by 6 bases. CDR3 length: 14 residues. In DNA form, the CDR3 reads TGTGCCAGCAGGTTGGGACTAGCGGGAGCCGAGCAGTACTTC. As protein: CASRLGLAGAEQYF.

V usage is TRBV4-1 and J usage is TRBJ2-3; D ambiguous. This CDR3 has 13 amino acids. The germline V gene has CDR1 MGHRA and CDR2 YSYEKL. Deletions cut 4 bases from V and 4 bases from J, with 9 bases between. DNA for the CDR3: TGCGCCAGCAGCCGGCCGATGGCAGATACGCAGTATTTT. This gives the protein CASSRPMADTQYF.

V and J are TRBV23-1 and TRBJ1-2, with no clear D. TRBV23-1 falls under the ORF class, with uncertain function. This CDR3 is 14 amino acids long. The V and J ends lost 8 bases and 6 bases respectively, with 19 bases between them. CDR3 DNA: TGCGCCAGCGATCGCGGGTGCCCGGGAGATGGCTACACCTTC. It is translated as CASDRGCPGDGYTF.

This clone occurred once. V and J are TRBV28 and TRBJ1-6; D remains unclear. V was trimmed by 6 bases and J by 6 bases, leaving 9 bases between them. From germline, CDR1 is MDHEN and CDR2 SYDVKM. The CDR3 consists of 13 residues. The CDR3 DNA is TGTGCCAGCAGCCTCACGGGTAATTCACCCCTCCACTTT. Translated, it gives CASSLTGNSPLHF.

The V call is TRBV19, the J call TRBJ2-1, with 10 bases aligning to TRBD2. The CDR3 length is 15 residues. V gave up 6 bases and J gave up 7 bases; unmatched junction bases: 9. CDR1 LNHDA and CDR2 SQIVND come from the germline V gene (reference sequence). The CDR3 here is CASRTAGGLMNEQFF. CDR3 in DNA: TGTGCCAGTAGAACAGCGGGAGGGCTGATGAATGAGCAGTTCTTC.

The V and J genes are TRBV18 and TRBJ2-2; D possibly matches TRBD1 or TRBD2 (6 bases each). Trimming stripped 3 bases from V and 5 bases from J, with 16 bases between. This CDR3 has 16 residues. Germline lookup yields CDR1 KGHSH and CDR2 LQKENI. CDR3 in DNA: TGTGCCAGCTCACCCCCACGCGGGACAAATACCGGGGAGCTGTTTTTT. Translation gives CASSPPRGTNTGELFF. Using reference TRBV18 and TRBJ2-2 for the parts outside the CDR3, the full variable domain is NAGVMQNPRHLVRRRGQEARLRCSPMKGHSHVYWYRQLPEEGLKFMVYLQKENIIDESGMPKERFSAEFPKEGPSILRIQQVVRGDSAAYFCASSPPRGTNTGELFFGEGSRLTVL.

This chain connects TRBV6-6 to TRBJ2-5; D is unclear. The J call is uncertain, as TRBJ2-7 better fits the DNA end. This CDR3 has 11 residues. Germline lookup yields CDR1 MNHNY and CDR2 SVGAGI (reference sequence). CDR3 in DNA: TGTGCCAGCAGTTACGACTACGAGCAGTACTTC. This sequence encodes CASSYDYEQYF.

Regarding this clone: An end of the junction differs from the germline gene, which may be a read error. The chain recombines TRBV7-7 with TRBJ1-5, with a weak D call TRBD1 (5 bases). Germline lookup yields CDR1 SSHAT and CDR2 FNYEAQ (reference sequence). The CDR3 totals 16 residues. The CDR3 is CASRATNTDQIQPQHF. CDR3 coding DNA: TGTGCTAGCAGGGCTACCAATACGGATCAGATTCAGCCCCAGCATTTT.

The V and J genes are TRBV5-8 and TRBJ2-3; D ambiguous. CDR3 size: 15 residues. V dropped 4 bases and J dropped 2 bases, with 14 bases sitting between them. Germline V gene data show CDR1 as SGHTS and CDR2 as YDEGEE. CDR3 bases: TGTGCCAGCAGCCCCATCTCACAGCCCACAGATACGCAGTATTTT. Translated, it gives CASSPISQPTDTQYF.

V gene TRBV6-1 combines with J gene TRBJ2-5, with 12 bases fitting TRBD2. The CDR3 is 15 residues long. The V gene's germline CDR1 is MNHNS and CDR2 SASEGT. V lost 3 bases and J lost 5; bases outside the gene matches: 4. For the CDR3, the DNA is TGTGCCAGCAGTGACGGACTAGCGGGATTGGAGACCCAGTACTTC. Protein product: CASSDGLAGLETQYF.

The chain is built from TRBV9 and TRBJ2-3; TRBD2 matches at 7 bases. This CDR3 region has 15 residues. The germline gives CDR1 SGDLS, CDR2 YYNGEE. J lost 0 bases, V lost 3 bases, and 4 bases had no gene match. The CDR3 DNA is TGTGCCAGCAGCGAGTCGGGGGGAAGCACAGATACGCAGTATTTT. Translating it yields CASSESGGSTDTQYF.

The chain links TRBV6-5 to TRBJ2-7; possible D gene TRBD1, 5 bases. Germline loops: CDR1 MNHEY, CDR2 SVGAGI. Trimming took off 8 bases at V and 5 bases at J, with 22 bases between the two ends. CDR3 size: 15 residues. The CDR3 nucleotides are TGTGCCAGCTGCCCCGGTAGGACAAGACAAAACGAGCAGTACTTC. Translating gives CASCPGRTRQNEQYF.

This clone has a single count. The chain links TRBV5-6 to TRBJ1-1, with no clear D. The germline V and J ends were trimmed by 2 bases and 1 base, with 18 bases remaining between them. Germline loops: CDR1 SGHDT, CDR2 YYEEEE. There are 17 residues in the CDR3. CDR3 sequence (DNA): TGTGCCAGCAGCTTCCCGGACCGAAGATCCTGGAACACTGAAGCTTTCTTT. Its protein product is CASSFPDRRSWNTEAFF.

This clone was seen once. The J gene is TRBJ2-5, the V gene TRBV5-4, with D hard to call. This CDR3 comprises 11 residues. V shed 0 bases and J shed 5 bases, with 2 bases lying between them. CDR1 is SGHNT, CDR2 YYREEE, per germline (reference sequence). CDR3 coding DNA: TGTGCCAGCAGCTTGGCCGAGACCCAGTACTTC. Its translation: CASSLAETQYF.

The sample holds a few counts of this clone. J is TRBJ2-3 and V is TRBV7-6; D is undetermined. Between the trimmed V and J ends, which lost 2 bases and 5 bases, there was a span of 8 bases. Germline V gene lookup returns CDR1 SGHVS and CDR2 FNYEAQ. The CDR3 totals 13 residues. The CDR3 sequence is CASSLLGRDTQYF. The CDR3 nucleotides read TGTGCCAGCAGCTTATTGGGTAGAGATACGCAGTATTTT.

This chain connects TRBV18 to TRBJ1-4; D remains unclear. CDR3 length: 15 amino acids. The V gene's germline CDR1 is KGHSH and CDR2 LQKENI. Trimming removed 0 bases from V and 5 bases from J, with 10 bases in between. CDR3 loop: CASSPPATRNEKLFF. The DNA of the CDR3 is TGTGCCAGCTCACCACCGGCGACAAGGAATGAAAAACTGTTTTTT.

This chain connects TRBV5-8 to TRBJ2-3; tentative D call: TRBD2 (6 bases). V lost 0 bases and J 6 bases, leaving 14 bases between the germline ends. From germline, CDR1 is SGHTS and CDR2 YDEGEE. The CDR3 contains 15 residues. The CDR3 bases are TGTGCCAGCAGCTTGGCCGGGGGTGGGAGTGATACGCAGTATTTT. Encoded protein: CASSLAGGGSDTQYF.

Here the CDR3 DNA reads TGTGCCAGCCGACTGAACAGGGACAATGAGCAGTTCTTC. Protein sequence: CASRLNRDNEQFF. The chain is built from TRBV27 and TRBJ2-1, with D maybe TRBD1 (6 bases). The CDR3 runs to 13 residues. Trimming cost V 8 bases and J 5 bases, with 13 bases left between them. CDR1 MNHEY and CDR2 SMNVEV come from the germline V gene (reference sequence).

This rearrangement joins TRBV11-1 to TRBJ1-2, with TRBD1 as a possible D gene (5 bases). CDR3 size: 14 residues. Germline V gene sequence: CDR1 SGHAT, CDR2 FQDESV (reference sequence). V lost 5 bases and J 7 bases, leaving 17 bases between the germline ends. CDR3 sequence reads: CASSPGLTIRGYTF. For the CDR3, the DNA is TGTGCCAGCAGCCCGGGACTGACGATACGTGGCTACACCTTC.

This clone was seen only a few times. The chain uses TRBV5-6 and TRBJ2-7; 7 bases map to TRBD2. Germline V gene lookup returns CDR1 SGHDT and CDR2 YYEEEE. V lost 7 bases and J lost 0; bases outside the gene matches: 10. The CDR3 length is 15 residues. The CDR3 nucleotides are TGTGCCAGCTCATGGGGGGGAGTTGGCTCCTACGAGCAGTACTTC. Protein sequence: CASSWGGVGSYEQYF.

The CDR3 is CASSSTGTWNTGELFF. As DNA, the CDR3 is TGTGCCAGCAGCTCAACCGGGACTTGGAACACCGGGGAGCTGTTTTTT. The chain uses TRBV5-6 and TRBJ2-2, with a tentative D call TRBD2 (6 bases). This CDR3 comprises 16 residues. CDR1 SGHDT and CDR2 YYEEEE come from the germline V gene. Trimming left V 3 bases short and J 1 base short, with 13 bases between.

The CDR3 nucleotides read TGTGCCAGCAGTATCCCGGGGCCCAGGGGAGAGACCCAGTACTTC. It is translated as CASSIPGPRGETQYF. The chain links TRBV14 to TRBJ2-5; maybe TRBD1 (6 bases). Trimming pared 6 bases from V and 4 bases from J, leaving 18 bases between. The CDR3 consists of 15 residues. Germline V gene sequence: CDR1 SGHDN, CDR2 FVKESK.

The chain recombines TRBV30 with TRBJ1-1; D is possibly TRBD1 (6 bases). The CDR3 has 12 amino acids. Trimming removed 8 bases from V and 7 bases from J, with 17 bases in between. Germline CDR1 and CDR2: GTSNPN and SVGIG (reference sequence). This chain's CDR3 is CARHRVGIEAFF. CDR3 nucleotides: TGTGCCAGACACAGGGTGGGCATTGAAGCTTTCTTT.

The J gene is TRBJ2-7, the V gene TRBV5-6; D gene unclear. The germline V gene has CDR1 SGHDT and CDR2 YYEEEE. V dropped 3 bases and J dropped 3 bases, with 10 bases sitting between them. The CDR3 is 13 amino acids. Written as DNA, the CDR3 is TGTGCCAGCAGCTGGGGTTGGGGCTACGAGCAGTACTTC. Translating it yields CASSWGWGYEQYF.

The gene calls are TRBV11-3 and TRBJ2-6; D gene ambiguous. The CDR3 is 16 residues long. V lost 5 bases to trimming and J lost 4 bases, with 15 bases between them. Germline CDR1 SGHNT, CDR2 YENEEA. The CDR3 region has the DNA TGTGCCAGCAGCACCAGGACCCGCGCAGGGGCCAACGTCCTGACTTTC. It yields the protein CASSTRTRAGANVLTF.